The sequence of this T cell receptor beta chain was determined in a study of shared clonotypes between healthy human individuals. Germline-derived CDR1 and CDR2 are SNHLY and FYNNEI. This CDR3 is built from 13 residues. V lost 1 base, J lost 0 bases, and 4 bases lay in between. Profiled with immunoSEQ multiplex PCR; TCRdb holds only in-frame clones, not every one. The table includes approximately 320,000 clones, about nine tenths detected once. The sequencing input was memory CD8+ T cells sorted from blood. Subset here: CD45RO+ cells pooled with CCR7-negative TemRA cells. The gene calls are TRBV2 and TRBJ2-7; D remains ambiguous. The source of this sequence is a man younger than 30 in good health. CDR3 sequence: CASSEGYSYEQYF. CDR3 bases: TGTGCCAGCAGTGAAGGCTACTCCTACGAGCAGTACTTC.